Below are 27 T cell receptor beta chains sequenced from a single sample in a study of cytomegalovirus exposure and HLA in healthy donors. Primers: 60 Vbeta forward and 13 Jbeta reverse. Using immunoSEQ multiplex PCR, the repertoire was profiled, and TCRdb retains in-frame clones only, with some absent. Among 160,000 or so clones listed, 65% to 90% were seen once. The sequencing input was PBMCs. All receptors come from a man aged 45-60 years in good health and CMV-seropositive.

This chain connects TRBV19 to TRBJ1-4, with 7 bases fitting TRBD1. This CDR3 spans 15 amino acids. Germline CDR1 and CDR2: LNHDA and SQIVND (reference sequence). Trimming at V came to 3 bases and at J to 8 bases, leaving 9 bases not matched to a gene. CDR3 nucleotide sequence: TGTGCCAGTAGTATCCAACAGGGGTACGGAGAAAAACTGTTTTTT. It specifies CASSIQQGYGEKLFF.

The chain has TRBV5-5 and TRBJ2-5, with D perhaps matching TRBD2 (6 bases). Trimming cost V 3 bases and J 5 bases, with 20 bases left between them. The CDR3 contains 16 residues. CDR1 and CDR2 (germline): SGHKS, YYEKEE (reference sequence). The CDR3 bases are TGTGCCAGCAGCTGGGGGGAAGGTGGTCTCGGGGAGACCCAGTACTTC. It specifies CASSWGEGGLGETQYF. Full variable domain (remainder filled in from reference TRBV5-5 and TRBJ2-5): DAGVTQSPTHLIKTRGQQVTLRCSPISGHKSVSWYQQVLGQGPQFIFQYYEKEERGRGNFPDRFSARQFPNYSSELNVNALLLGDSALYLCASSWGEGGLGETQYFGPGTRLLVL.

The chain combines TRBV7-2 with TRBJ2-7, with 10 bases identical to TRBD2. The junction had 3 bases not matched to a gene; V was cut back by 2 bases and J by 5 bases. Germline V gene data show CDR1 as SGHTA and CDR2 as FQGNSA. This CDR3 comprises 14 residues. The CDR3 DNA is TGTGCCAGCAGCTTAAGCGGGAGGGCCCACGAGCAGTACTTC. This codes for CASSLSGRAHEQYF.

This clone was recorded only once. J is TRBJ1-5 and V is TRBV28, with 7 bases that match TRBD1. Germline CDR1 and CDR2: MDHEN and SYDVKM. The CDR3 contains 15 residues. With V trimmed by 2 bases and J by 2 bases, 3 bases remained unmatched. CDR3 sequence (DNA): TGTGCCAGCAGTTTAGCACAGGGGCGCAATCAGCCCCAGCATTTT. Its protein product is CASSLAQGRNQPQHF.

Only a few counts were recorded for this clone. The DNA of the CDR3 is TGCGCCAGCAGCTTGGGCAGATATCAGCCCCAGCATTTT. Translated: CASSLGRYQPQHF. This chain uses TRBV5-1 with TRBJ1-5, with D uncertain. CDR3 length equals 13 residues. The germline V gene encodes CDR1 SGHRS and CDR2 YFSETQ. Trimming removed 0 bases from V and 5 bases from J, with 6 bases in between. Full variable domain (rest looked up from reference TRBV5-1 and TRBJ1-5): KAGVTQTPRYLIKTRGQQVTLSCSPISGHRSVSWYQQTPGQGLQFLFEYFSETQRNKGNFPGRFSGRQFSNSRSEMNVSTLELGDSALYLCASSLGRYQPQHFGDGTRLSIL.

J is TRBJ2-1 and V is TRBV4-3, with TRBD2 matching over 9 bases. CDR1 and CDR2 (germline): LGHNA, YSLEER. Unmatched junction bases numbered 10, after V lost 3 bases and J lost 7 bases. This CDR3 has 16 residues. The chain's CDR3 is CASSHRAGGLGNEQFF. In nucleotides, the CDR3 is TGCGCCAGCAGCCATAGGGCGGGAGGGTTAGGGAATGAGCAGTTCTTC.

The CDR3 protein is CASSPPDRASGYTF. The CDR3 DNA follows: TGTGCCAGCTCACCCCCAGACAGGGCCTCGGGCTACACCTTC. The V gene is TRBV18, the J gene TRBJ1-2; 7 bases fit TRBD1. This CDR3 region has 14 residues. After removal of 3 bases from V and 8 bases from J, the junction contained 9 bases not matched to a gene. Germline V lookup: CDR1 KGHSH, CDR2 LQKENI.

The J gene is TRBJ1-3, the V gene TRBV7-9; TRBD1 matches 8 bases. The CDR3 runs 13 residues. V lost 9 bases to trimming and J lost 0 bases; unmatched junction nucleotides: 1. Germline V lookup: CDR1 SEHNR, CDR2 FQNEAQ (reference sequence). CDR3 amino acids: CARGTGSGNTIYF. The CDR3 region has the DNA TGTGCCAGGGGGACAGGCTCTGGAAACACCATATATTTT.

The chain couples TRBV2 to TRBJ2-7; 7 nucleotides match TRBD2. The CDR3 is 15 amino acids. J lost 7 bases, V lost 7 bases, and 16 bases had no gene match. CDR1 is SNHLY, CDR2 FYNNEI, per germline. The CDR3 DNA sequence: TGTGCCAGCACCGAAAGAGGTGCGGGAGCCCCTGAGCAGTACTTC. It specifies CASTERGAGAPEQYF. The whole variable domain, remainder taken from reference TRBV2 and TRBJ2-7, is EPEVTQTPSHQVTQMGQEVILRCVPISNHLYFYWYRQILGQKVEFLVSFYNNEISEKSEIFDDQFSVERPDGSNFTLKIRSTKLEDSAMYFCASTERGAGAPEQYFGPGTRLTVT.

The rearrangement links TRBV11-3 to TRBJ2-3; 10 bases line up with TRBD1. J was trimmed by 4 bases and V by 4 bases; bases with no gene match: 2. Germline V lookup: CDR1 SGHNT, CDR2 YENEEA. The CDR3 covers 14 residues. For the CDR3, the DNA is TGTGCCAGCAGCTACGGACAGGGGGCAGATACGCAGTATTTT. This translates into CASSYGQGADTQYF.

The CDR3 bases are TGTGCCAGCGAATTGGAGGTTAGCAATCAGCCCCAGCATTTT. This sequence encodes CASELEVSNQPQHF. This chain connects TRBV6-1 to TRBJ1-5; D gene ambiguous. V was clipped by 8 bases and J by 0 bases, with 11 bases between them. The CDR3 covers 14 residues. Germline V gene sequence: CDR1 MNHNS, CDR2 SASEGT.

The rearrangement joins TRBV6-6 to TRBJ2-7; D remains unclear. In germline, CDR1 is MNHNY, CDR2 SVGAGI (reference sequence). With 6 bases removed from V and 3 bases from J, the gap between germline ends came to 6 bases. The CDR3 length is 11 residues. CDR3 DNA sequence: TGTGCCAGCAGGAACAACTACGAGCAGTACTTC. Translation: CASRNNYEQYF.

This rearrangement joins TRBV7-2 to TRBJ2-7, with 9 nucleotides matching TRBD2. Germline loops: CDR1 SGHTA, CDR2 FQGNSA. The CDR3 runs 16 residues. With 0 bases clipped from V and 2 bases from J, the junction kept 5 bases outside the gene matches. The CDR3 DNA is TGTGCCAGCAGCTTAGCGTTGGCTAGCGGGGCCTACGAGCAGTACTTC. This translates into CASSLALASGAYEQYF.

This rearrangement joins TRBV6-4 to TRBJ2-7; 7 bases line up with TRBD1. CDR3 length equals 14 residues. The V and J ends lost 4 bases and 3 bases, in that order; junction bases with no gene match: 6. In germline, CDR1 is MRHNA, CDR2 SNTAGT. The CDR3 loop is CASSARGNSYEQYF. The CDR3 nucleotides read TGTGCCAGCAGTGCCAGGGGGAACAGCTACGAGCAGTACTTC.

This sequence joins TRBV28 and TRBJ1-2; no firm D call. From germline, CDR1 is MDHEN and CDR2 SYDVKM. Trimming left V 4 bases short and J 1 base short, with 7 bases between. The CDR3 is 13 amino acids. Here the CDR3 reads CASSSQVNYGYTF. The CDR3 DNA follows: TGTGCCAGCAGTTCTCAGGTTAACTATGGCTACACCTTC.

CDR3 loop: CASTKRAGGPNEQFF. The CDR3 DNA reads TGTGCCAGCACCAAAAGGGCGGGAGGGCCGAATGAGCAGTTCTTC. The chain recombines TRBV6-5 with TRBJ2-1; 9 bases are a match to TRBD2. The germline CDR1 and CDR2 sequences are MNHEY and SVGAGI. CDR3 size: 15 residues. V gave up 7 bases and J gave up 7 bases; unmatched junction bases: 11.

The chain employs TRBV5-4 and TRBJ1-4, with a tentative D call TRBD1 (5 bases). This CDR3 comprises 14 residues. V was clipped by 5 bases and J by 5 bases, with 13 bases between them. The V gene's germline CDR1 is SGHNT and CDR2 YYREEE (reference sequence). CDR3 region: CASSLDRTNEKLFF. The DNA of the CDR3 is TGTGCCAGCAGTCTAGACAGAACAAATGAAAAACTGTTTTTT.

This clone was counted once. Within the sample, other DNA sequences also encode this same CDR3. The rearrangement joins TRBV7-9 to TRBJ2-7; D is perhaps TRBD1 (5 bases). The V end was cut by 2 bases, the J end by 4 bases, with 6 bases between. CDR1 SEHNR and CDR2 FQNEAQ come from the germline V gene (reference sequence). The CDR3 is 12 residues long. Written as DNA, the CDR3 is TGTGCCAGCAGCTTACAGGGATACGAGCAGTACTTC. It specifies CASSLQGYEQYF.

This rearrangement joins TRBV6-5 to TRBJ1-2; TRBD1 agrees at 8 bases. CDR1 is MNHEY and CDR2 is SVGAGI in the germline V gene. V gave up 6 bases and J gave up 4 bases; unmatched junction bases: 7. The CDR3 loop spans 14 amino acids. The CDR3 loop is CASSRSGQVYGYTF. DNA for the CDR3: TGTGCCAGCAGCAGATCGGGACAGGTCTATGGCTACACCTTC.

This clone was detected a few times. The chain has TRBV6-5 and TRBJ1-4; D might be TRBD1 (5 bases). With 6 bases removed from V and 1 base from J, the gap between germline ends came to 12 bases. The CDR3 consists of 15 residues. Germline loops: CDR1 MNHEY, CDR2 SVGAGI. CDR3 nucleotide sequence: TGTGCCAGCAGCCGCCGACAGAAAACTAATGAAAAACTGTTTTTT. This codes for CASSRRQKTNEKLFF.

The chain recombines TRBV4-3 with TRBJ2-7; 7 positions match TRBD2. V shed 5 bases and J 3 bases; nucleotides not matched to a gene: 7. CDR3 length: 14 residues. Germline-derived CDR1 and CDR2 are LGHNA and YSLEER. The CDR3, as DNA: TGCGCCAGCAGCTCCTTCGGGGGGAACTACGAGCAGTACTTC. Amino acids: CASSSFGGNYEQYF.

The CDR3 DNA follows: TGTGCCAGCAGGGGTGGGGCGGGAGGATACAATGAGCAGTTCTTC. Translation: CASRGGAGGYNEQFF. This chain joins TRBV6-5 and TRBJ2-1, with TRBD2 matching over 8 bases. The CDR3 covers 15 residues. In germline, CDR1 is MNHEY, CDR2 SVGAGI. Unmatched junction bases numbered 8, after V lost 6 bases and J lost 4 bases.

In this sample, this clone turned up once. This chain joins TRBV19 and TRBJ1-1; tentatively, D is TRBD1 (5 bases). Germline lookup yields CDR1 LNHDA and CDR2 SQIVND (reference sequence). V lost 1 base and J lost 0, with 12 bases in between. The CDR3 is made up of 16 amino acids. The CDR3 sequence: CASSIGTQEMNTEAFF. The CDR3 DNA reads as TGTGCCAGTAGTATAGGAACACAGGAGATGAACACTGAAGCTTTCTTT.

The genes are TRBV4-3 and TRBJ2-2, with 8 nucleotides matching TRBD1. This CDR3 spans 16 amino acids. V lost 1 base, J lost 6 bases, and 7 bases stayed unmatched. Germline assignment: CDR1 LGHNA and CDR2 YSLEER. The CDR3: CASSQAGRQGPGELFF. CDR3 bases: TGCGCCAGCAGCCAAGCGGGCAGACAGGGGCCCGGGGAGCTGTTTTTT.

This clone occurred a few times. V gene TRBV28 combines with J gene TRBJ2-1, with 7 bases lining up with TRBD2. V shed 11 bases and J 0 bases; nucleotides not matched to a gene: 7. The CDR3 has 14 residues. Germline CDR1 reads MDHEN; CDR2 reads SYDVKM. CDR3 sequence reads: CASRGESSYNEQFF. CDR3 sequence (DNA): TGTGCCTCACGGGGGGAAAGCTCCTACAATGAGCAGTTCTTC.

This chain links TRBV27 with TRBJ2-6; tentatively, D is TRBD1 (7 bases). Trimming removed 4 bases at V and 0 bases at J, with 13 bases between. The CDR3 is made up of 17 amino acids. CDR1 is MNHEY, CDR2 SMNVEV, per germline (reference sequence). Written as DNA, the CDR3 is TGTGCCAGCAGTTCGCAGGGGGGACTCTCTGGGGCCAACGTCCTGACTTTC. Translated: CASSSQGGLSGANVLTF.

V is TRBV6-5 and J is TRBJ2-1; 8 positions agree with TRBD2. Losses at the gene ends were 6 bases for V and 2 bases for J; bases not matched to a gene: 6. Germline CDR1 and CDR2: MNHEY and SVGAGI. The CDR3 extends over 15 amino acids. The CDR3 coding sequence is TGTGCCAGCAGGATTAGCGGGACCCCCTACAATGAGCAGTTCTTC. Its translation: CASRISGTPYNEQFF.